Below, one T cell receptor (beta chain) is given with its context. This entry is derived from a study of blood T cell repertoires in COVID-19. Study in general: Samples representing acute and convalescent COVID-19 were sourced from the United States, Italy and Spain. The analysed material was cDNA or gDNA that came from T cells, B-cell-depleted T cells, or PBMCs.

Assay: immunoSEQ multiplex PCR; the TCRdb copy retains only in-frame clones and omits some. The sample contains 350,000 to 450,000 clones, over 75% of which appear only once. The length of the CDR3 is 16 residues. Germline CDR1 is MNHEY and CDR2 is SVGEGT. Trimming stripped 5 bases from V and 2 bases from J, with 19 bases between. Participants reported their clinical history, and cohort assignment relied on those reports. Recovered participants had two consecutive negative NP/OP PCR tests, healthcare professional clearance, or symptom resolution. This sequence originates from a young man who had recovered from COVID-19. The specimen was PBMCs or T cells enriched from blood (not recorded which). The V gene is TRBV6-2 or TRBV6-3, the J gene TRBJ2-7; D is possibly TRBD2 (5 bases). CDR3 bases: TGTGCCAGCAGTCACGGACTGACACCAGGACCCTACGAGCAGTACTTC. Amino acid sequence: CASSHGLTPGPYEQYF.